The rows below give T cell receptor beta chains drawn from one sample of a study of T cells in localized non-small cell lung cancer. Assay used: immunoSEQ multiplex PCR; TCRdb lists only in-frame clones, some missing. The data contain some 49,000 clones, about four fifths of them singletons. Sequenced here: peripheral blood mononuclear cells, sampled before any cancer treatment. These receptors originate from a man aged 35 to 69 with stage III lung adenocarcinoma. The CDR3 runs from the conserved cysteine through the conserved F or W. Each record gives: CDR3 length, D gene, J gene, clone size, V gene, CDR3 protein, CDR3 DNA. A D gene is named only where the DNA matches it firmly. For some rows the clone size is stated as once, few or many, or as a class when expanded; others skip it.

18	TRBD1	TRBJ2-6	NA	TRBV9	CASSVEGDRSSGANVLTF	TGTGCCAGCAGCGTAGAGGGGGACAGGAGCTCTGGGGCCAACGTCCTGACTTTC
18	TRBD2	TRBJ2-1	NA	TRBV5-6	CASSLALRAGGGYNEQFF	TGTGCCAGCAGCTTGGCCCTGAGAGCGGGGGGAGGGTACAATGAGCAGTTCTTC
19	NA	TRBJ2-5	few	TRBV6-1	CASSEALPEGDSGIETQYF	TGTGCCAGCAGTGAAGCGCTACCTGAGGGTGATTCGGGGATTGAGACCCAGTACTTC
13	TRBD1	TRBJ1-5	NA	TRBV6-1	CASRPSGGQPQHF	TGTGCCAGCAGACCCTCAGGGGGACAGCCCCAGCATTTT
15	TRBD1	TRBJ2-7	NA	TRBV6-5	CASSYKTGPPYEQYF	TGTGCCAGCAGTTACAAGACAGGGCCTCCCTACGAGCAGTACTTC
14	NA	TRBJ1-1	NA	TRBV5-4	CASSFWIMNTEAFF	TGTGCCAGCAGCTTCTGGATAATGAACACTGAAGCTTTCTTT
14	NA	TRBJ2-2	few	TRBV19	CASSISGNTGELFF	TGTGCCAGTAGTATCTCAGGGAACACCGGGGAGCTGTTTTTT
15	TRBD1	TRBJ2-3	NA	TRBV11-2	CASSVGQVKTDTQYF	TGTGCCAGCAGCGTAGGACAGGTTAAAACAGATACGCAGTATTTT
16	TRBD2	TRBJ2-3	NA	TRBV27	CASSSPGLPNTDTQYF	TGTGCCAGCAGCTCCCCGGGACTACCGAACACAGATACGCAGTATTTT
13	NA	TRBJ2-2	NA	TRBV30	CAWSVHNTGELFF	TGTGCCTGGAGTGTACATAACACCGGGGAGCTGTTTTTT
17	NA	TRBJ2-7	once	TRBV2	CASVGFSGGRSSYEQYF	TGTGCCAGCGTGGGGTTTTCCGGGGGCCGTAGCTCCTACGAGCAGTACTTC
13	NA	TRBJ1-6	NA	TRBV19	CASSISLNSPLHF	TGTGCCAGTAGTATAAGTCTCAATTCACCCCTCCACTTT
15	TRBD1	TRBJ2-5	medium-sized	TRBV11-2	CASSSGQANQETQYF	TGTGCCAGCAGCTCAGGACAGGCCAACCAAGAGACCCAGTACTTC
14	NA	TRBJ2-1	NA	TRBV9	CASSPTGGSAEQFF	TGTGCCAGCAGCCCTACGGGGGGCAGCGCAGAGCAGTTCTTC
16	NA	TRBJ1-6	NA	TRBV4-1	CASSQLGTTPHSPLHF	TGCGCCAGCAGCCAACTGGGAACCACTCCACATTCACCCCTCCACTTT
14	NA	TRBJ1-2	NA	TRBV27	CASSLTVDYYGYTF	TGTGCCAGCAGTTTGACGGTGGATTACTATGGCTACACCTTC
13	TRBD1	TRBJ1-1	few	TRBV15	CATSGTGMTEAFF	TGTGCCACCAGCGGGACAGGGATGACTGAAGCTTTCTTT
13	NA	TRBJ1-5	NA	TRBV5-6	CASSPDRNQPQHF	TGTGCCAGCAGCCCCGACAGGAATCAGCCCCAGCATTTT
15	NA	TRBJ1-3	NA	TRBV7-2	CASSQQTRTGNTIYF	TGTGCCAGCAGCCAACAGACACGAACTGGAAACACCATATATTTT
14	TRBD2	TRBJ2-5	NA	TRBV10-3	CAISTSGGLGTQYF	TGTGCCATCAGCACTAGCGGGGGGTTGGGGACCCAGTACTTC
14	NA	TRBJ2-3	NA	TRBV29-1	CSVFGPLSTDTQYF	TGCAGCGTGTTCGGCCCGTTGTCCACAGATACGCAGTATTTT
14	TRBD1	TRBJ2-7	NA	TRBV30	CAWSVPGQAHEQYF	TGTGCCTGGAGTGTACCTGGACAGGCGCACGAGCAGTACTTC
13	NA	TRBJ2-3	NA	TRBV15	CATSRGRGNTQYF	TGTGCCACCAGCAGAGGGAGGGGGAACACACAGTATTTT
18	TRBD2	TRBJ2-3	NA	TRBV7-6	CASSLVTSSGGGPDTQYF	TGTGCCAGCAGCTTAGTTACTTCTAGCGGGGGAGGCCCAGATACGCAGTATTTT
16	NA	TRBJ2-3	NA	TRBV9	CASSANQGYRADTQYF	TGTGCCAGCAGCGCGAACCAGGGGTACAGGGCAGATACGCAGTATTTT
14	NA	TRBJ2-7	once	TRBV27	CASSPRAGFHEQYF	TGTGCCAGCAGTCCTCGAGCAGGGTTCCACGAGCAGTACTTC
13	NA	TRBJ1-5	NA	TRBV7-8	CASSARGLQPQHF	TGTGCCAGCAGCGCCAGGGGTTTGCAGCCCCAGCATTTT
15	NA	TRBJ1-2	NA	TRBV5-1	CASSTAGDVDYGYTF	TGCGCCAGCAGCACAGCAGGGGATGTGGACTATGGCTACACCTTC
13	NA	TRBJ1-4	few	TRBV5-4	CASSLRGGGKLFF	TGTGCCAGCAGCCTGAGGGGTGGTGGGAAACTGTTTTTT
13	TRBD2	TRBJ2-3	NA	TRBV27	CASNKRGADTQYF	TGTGCCAGCAACAAGCGGGGGGCAGATACGCAGTATTTT
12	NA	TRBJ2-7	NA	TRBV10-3	CAISDKSYEQYF	TGTGCCATCAGTGATAAATCCTACGAGCAGTACTTC
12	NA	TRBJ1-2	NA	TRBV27	CAVSGDRYGYTF	TGTGCCGTCTCGGGGGATCGTTATGGCTACACCTTC